In this sample, the clone carrying this T cell receptor beta chain turned up a few times. Its cognate antigen is unknown. Within a library made for alpha chains, this beta chain is off target, and its count is uninformative. The data stem from a study of spatial heterogeneity in lung cancer. Study outcomes and limitations: Ubiquitous, expanded tumor-derived TCRs were more frequently observed in blood at resection than at follow-up.

Unique molecular identifiers tagged every individual TCR cDNA molecule. TCRdb independently ran MiXCR on the 5' RACE reads; one entry per CDR3 protein. The table has approximately 4,100 distinct CDR3 sequences, roughly a quarter seen once; the top ten hold 25%. J lost 1 base, V lost 4 bases, and 3 bases had no gene match. The germline V gene has CDR1 MNHEY and CDR2 SVGEGT. The CDR3 totals 14 residues. Time point reported: sample taken at primary tumor resection. Extraction of whole RNA from tumor, nontumor lung or frozen PBMC preceded unsorted sequencing. The genes are TRBV6-2 or TRBV6-3 and TRBJ2-5, with 7 nucleotides matching TRBD1. The source was PBMCs, collected at surgery. This receptor was obtained from a female donor with early-stage non-small cell lung cancer. DNA for the CDR3: TGTGCCAGCAGTTCCCGGACAGGCCAAGAGACCCAGTACTTC. Its translation: CASSSRTGQETQYF.